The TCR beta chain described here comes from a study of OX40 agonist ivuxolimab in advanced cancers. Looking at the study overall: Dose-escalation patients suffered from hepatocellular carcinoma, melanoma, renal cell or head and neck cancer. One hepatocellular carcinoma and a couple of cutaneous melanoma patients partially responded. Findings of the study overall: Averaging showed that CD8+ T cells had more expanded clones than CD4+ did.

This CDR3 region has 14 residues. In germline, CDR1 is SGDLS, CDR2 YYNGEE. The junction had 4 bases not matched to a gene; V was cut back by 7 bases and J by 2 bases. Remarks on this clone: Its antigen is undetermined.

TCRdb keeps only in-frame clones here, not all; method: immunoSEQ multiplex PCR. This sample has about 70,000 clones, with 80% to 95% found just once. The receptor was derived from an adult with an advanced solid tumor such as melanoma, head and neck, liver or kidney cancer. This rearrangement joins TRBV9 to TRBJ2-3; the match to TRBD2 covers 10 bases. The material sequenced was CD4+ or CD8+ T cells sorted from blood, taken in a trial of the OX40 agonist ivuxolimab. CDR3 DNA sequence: TGTGCCAGCTCCGGGACTAGCGTCACAGATACGCAGTATTTT. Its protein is CASSGTSVTDTQYF. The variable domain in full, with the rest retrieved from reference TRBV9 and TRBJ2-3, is DSGVTQTPKHLITATGQRVTLRCSPRSGDLSVYWYQQSLDQGLQFLIQYYNGEERAKGNILERFSAQQFPDLHSELNLSSLELGDSALYFCASSGTSVTDTQYFGPGTRLTVL.